This T cell receptor beta chain was retrieved from a study of blood T cell repertoires in COVID-19. Study information: COVID-19 samples, acute and convalescent, were from the United States, Italy and Spain. Sample material is recorded as cDNA or gDNA derived from T cells, B-cell-depleted T cells, or PBMCs.

The CDR3 consists of 15 residues. Deletions cut 0 bases from V and 0 bases from J, with 6 bases between. Germline V CDR1 and CDR2: KGHSH, LQKENI. Methods used by the authors: Nucleated cell counts were estimated from reference gene primer amplification. Measured with immunoSEQ multiplex PCR; TCRdb has only the in-frame clones, and not every one. That table furnishes V, J and clone size, whereas the DNA furnished D and trimming. The sample includes around 170,000 clones, about four fifths seen only once; the top ten take 13% to 15%. This clone was detected ten times or more. The sequence came from a man younger than 35 with active or convalescent COVID-19. This chain uses TRBV18 with TRBJ1-3; no definite D call. Sequences were obtained from peripheral blood. This CDR3 reads CASSPPGISGNTIYF. DNA of the CDR3: TGTGCCAGCTCACCACCCGGGATCTCTGGAAACACCATATATTTT. Drawing the rest from reference TRBV18 and TRBJ1-3, the complete variable domain is NAGVMQNPRHLVRRRGQEARLRCSPMKGHSHVYWYRQLPEEGLKFMVYLQKENIIDESGMPKERFSAEFPKEGPSILRIQQVVRGDSAAYFCASSPPGISGNTIYFGEGSWLTVV.